This T cell receptor (beta chain) was sequenced in a study of blood T cell repertoires in COVID-19. The wider study: In each case, the material was cDNA or gDNA derived from T cells, B-cell-depleted T cells, or PBMCs.

Produced via immunoSEQ multiplex PCR; TCRdb's table is partial and in-frame only. The sample carries 300,000 to 450,000 clones, around 87% recorded once. The CDR3 is 11 amino acids. Trimming shortened V by 6 bases and J by 4 bases, and 7 bases separated the two germline ends. CDR1 DFQATT and CDR2 SNEGSKA come from the germline V gene (reference sequence). Seattle-derived patients entered the study during active infection and were followed longitudinally. The receptor comes from a woman aged 25 to 39 with COVID-19, enrolled during active disease. The chain combines TRBV20-1 with TRBJ1-5; D gene unclear. Input material: peripheral blood. CDR3 bases: TGCAGTGCCACCAGAAATCAGCCCCAGCATTTT. Translating gives CSATRNQPQHF.